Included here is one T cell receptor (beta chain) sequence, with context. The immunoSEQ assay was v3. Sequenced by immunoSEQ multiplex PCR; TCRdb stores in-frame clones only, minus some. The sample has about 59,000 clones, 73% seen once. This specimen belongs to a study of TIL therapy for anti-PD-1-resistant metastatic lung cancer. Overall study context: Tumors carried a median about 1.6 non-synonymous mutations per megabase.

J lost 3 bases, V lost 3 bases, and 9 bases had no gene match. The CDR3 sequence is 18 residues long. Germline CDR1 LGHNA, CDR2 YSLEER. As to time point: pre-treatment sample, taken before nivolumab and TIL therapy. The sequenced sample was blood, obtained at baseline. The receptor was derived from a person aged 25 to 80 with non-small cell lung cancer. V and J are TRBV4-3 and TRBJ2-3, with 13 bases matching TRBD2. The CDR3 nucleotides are TGCGCCAGCAGCCAGCTCCCCCGGACTAGCGGGAGAACAGATACGCAGTATTTT. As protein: CASSQLPRTSGRTDTQYF.